The entry below describes one TCR beta chain. One end of the junction is discordant with germline, which a read error may explain. This entry comes from a study of shared clonotypes between healthy human individuals. Selected positively for CCR7 and CD45RO-negative, naive CD8 cells excluded terminally differentiated effector memory CD45RA+ cells. The assay was immunoSEQ multiplex PCR, and TCRdb's table has in-frame clones only and misses some. This table holds around 580,000 clones, 98% found once. The sample consisted of naive CD8+ T cells sorted from blood. The origin of this receptor is a man aged 25 to 40 in good health.

The CDR3 is CASSLVMVCLAGTDTQYF. CDR3 in DNA: TGTGCTAGCAGCTTAGTCATGGTATGCCTAGCGGGCACAGATACGCAGTATTTT. The chain joins TRBV7-7 to TRBJ2-3; 7 nucleotides match TRBD2. The CDR3 consists of 18 residues. Germline lookup yields CDR1 SSHAT and CDR2 FNYEAQ (reference sequence). Drawing the rest from reference TRBV7-7 and TRBJ2-3, the complete variable domain is GAGVSQSPRYKVTKRGQDVTLRCDPISSHATLYWYQQALGQGPEFLTYFNYEAQPDKSGLPSDRFSAERPEGSISTLTIQRTEQRDSAMYRCASSLVMVCLAGTDTQYFGPGTRLTVL.